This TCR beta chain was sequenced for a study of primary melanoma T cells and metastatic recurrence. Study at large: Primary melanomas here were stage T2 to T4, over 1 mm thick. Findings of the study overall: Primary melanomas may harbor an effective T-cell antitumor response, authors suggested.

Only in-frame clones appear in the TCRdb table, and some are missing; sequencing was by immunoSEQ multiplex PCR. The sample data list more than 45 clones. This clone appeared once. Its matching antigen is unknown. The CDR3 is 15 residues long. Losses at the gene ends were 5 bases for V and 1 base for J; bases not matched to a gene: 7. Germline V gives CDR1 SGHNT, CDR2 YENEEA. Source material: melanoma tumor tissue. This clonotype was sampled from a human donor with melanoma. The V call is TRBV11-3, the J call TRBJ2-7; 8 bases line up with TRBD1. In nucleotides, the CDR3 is TGTGCCAGCAGCCCCGGACAGGGCTTTTCCTACGAGCAGTACTTC. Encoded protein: CASSPGQGFSYEQYF.